The following is a T cell receptor (beta chain) sequence with its context. No antigen is known for it. Qualities for individual bases were not recorded, and no much larger clone is one base off. The data belong to a study of graft-versus-host responses after intestinal transplantation (dated by TCRdb to 2020 to 2022). Regarding the complete study: The transplants that recipients received were multivisceral, liver-intestinal, or isolated intestinal. Anti-thymocyte globulin induction was given to all recipients, followed by maintenance tacrolimus and steroids for approximately three years. A peak of at least 4% donor T cells among recipient peripheral blood mononuclear cells was the definition used for donor T cell macrochimerism. Alloreactive clones were identified by sequencing pre-transplant mixed lymphocyte reaction products and comparing them with unstimulated pre-transplant donor and recipient T cells. Bulk TCR-beta CDR3 sequencing was used to track graft-versus-host and host-versus-graft alloreactive T cell clones in the graft, circulation and bone marrow after intestinal transplantation. Of the roughly 23 intestinal transplant recipients enrolled in the cohort, one of whom was a retransplant, a few patients without pretransplant specimens were excluded. Samples from three later patients were sequenced in-house on an Illumina MiSeq with MiXCR processing rather than by the commercial service.

Measured from the cysteine to the phenylalanine, the CDR3 is 15 residues long. Solely the CDR3 DNA is kept, with 45 bases framed from the first base. CDR1 and CDR2 are read off the germline V gene (reference sequence) as GTSNPN and SVGIG. Cut back by 0 bases and 2 bases, the V and J ends lie 10 bases apart. Reading the label with the study, this specimen's time point is: cells obtained before transplantation from donor or recipient. CD3+CD4+ and CD3+CD8+ populations were FACS-sorted from unstimulated pre-transplant donor and recipient cells taken from spleen or lymph nodes. Overall study outcomes, separate from this receptor: Conclusions were limited by the relatively low number and heterogeneity of intestinal transplant patients. In patients with donor T cell macrochimerism, the allografts had high GvH to HvG T cell clonal ratios. GvH clones were found in recipient bone marrow, and some of the GvH clones appeared earlier in ileal mucosa or blood, which is consistent with an intestinal mucosal origin. Early after transplant, peak levels of circulating GvH clones were found to be associated with declines in HvG clones.

The library was prepared using the immunoSEQ multiplex PCR assay. In most patients, genomic DNA was isolated using the Qiagen DNeasy Blood and Tissue Kit and sent frozen to Adaptive Biotechnologies for TCR sequencing. For most patients, high-throughput TCR-beta CDR3 sequencing of genomic DNA was performed by Adaptive Biotechnologies. The source study handled its data this way. Adaptive's ImmunoSEQ software was the source of the TCR sequencing data for around 20 patients, while a few other patients were processed with MiXCR and VDJtools. CD4 versus CD8 sorting errors were corrected by removing sequences found in both subsets at a frequency ratio below 5:1. CDR3 nucleotide sequences shared between donor and recipient were removed because the origin of such sequences could not be assigned. At least 2-fold expansion over unstimulated cells and a minimum CFSE-low frequency of 0.002% (template counts) or 0.001% (read counts) were required for clones to be classified as alloreactive. Clones detected in sequenced pre-transplant spleen, lymph node, or MLR CFSE-low populations of the donor or recipient were defined as mappable. Cumulative frequency of alloreactive clones was calculated as a percentage of all sequences weighted by copy number. Here the immuneACCESS table is served through TCRdb, limited to in-frame sequences with V and J called. Missing clones are a known gap in these copies; in checked studies unresolved V genes cover under half, and the rest lacks a known reason. V and J calls and clone size are those listed in that table; D and trimming were worked out from the DNA. The sample has about 120,000 clones on record, 85% to 95% of them singletons. The ten largest account for around 0.12% of the sample.

The chain links TRBV30 with TRBJ2-2; the D element could tentatively be TRBD1 or TRBD2, as 5 bases agree for each. The TCR originated in a human donor who received an intestinal transplant. Sample: unstimulated CD4+ T cells sorted from spleen or lymph node cells, taken before intestinal transplant. The bases read TGTGCCTGGAGTGTTCCGGGGCCAAACACCGGGGAGCTGTTTTTT. This sequence encodes CAWSVPGPNTGELFF.